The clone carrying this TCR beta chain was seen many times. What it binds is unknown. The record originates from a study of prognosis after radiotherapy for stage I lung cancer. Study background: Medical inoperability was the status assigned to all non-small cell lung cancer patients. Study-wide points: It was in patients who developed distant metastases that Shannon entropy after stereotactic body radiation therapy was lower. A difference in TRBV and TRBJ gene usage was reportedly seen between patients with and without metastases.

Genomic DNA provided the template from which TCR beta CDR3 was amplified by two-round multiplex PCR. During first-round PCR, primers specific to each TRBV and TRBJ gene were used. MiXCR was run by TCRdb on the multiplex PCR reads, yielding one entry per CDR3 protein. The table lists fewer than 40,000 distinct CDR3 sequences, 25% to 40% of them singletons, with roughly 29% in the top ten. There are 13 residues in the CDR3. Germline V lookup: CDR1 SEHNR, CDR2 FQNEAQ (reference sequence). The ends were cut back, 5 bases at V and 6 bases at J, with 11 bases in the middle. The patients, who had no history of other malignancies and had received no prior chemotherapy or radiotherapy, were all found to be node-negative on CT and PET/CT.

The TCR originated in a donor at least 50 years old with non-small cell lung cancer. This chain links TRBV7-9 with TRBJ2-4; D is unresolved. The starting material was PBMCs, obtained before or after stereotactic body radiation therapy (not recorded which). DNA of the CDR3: TGTGCCAGCAGCCGGTCTCCCCTAAACATTCAGTACTTC. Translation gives CASSRSPLNIQYF.